The 10 T cell receptor beta chains below were found in one sample sequenced in a study of blood T cell repertoires in COVID-19. Profiled with immunoSEQ multiplex PCR; TCRdb holds only in-frame clones, not every one. The sample lists about 80,000 clones, roughly 77% occurring once. Sequenced input: peripheral blood. The receptor source for this set is a man over 45 with active or convalescent COVID-19.

A single count supports this clone. V and J are TRBV6-5 and TRBJ2-1; tentative D call: TRBD1 (5 bases). Germline V gene sequence: CDR1 MNHEY, CDR2 SVGAGI. Trimming removed 8 bases at V and 8 bases at J, with 16 bases between. CDR3 length: 13 amino acids. CDR3 sequence: CASSLRVGDEQFF. CDR3 sequence (DNA): TGTGCCAGCTCGTTAAGGGTAGGGGATGAGCAGTTCTTC.

This clone was seen once. The chain has TRBV28 and TRBJ1-1; D may be TRBD1 (6 bases). Germline V gives CDR1 MDHEN, CDR2 SYDVKM. The CDR3 totals 16 residues. Between the trimmed V and J ends, which lost 5 bases and 1 base, there was a span of 17 bases. The CDR3 reads CASSPPGAPANTEAFF. CDR3 nucleotide sequence: TGTGCCAGCAGTCCCCCAGGGGCACCCGCGAACACTGAAGCTTTCTTT.

The rearrangement links TRBV3-1 (or the pseudogene TRBV3-2) to TRBJ2-1, with a possible D match to TRBD2 (6 bases). V lost 3 bases and J lost 4, with 16 bases in between. CDR1 is LGHDT and CDR2 is YNNKEL in the germline V gene (reference sequence). CDR3 size: 16 residues. CDR3 coding DNA: TGTGCCAGCAGCCAGGTGGGGGGAGGACTTTACAATGAGCAGTTCTTC. Translating gives CASSQVGGGLYNEQFF.

The J gene is TRBJ2-2, the V gene TRBV27; D is undetermined. In germline, CDR1 is MNHEY, CDR2 SMNVEV (reference sequence). V was cut by 5 bases and J by 7 bases, with 8 bases left in between. The CDR3 sequence is 12 residues long. CDR3 residues: CASSTRFGELFF. CDR3 nucleotides: TGTGCCAGCAGTACCCGGTTCGGGGAGCTGTTTTTT.

The V call is TRBV5-4, the J call TRBJ1-2, with TRBD1 matching 10 bases. CDR1 SGHNT and CDR2 YYREEE come from the germline V gene (reference sequence). The J segment lost 3 bases and the V segment lost 5 bases, leaving 4 bases of the junction unmatched. This CDR3 is 14 amino acids long. The CDR3, as DNA: TGTGCCAGCAGTCGCGGACAGGGGGACTATGGCTACACCTTC. Protein sequence: CASSRGQGDYGYTF.

This clone was seen more than once but under ten times. This chain uses TRBV4-2 with TRBJ1-1; unclear D gene. Germline-derived CDR1 and CDR2 are LGHNA and YNFKEQ. This CDR3 contains 13 residues. V was shortened by 4 bases and J by 7 bases, with 13 bases between the two germline ends. CDR3 DNA sequence: TGTGCCAGCAGCCCTGAGGCTACCCTTGAAGCTTTCTTT. Its translation is CASSPEATLEAFF.

The CDR3 region is CSVQGRNEQYF. In nucleotides, the CDR3 is TGCAGTGTGCAGGGGCGGAACGAGCAGTACTTC. The chain employs TRBV20-1 and TRBJ2-7; D may be TRBD1 (6 bases). The CDR3 is made up of 11 amino acids. V was pared by 7 bases and J by 5 bases, with 12 bases between. Germline values: CDR1 DFQATT, CDR2 SNEGSKA (reference sequence).

The chain is built from TRBV6-4 and TRBJ2-7; perhaps TRBD2 as D (6 bases). The germline V gene has CDR1 MRHNA and CDR2 SNTAGT. This CDR3 is 13 amino acids long. V dropped 1 base and J dropped 13 bases, with 17 bases sitting between them. The CDR3 loop reads CASSDFRDLVRYF. CDR3 coding DNA: TGTGCCAGCAGTGACTTCCGGGACTTAGTCCGATACTTC.

This chain joins TRBV6-2 or TRBV6-3 and TRBJ2-6, with TRBD1 identical over 8 bases. Germline trimming cut 2 bases from V and 9 bases from J; bases unmatched to any gene: 3. Germline V gene lookup returns CDR1 MNHEY and CDR2 SVGEGT. CDR3 length equals 14 residues. The CDR3 is CASSYGTGSNVLTF. For the CDR3, the DNA is TGTGCCAGCAGTTACGGGACAGGCAGCAACGTCCTGACTTTC.

This chain uses TRBV9 with TRBJ2-1; TRBD1 might be the D (6 bases). Trimming took 0 bases from V and 3 from J, leaving 7 bases between them. This CDR3 comprises 14 residues. Germline CDR1 and CDR2: SGDLS and YYNGEE. The CDR3 spells CASSVETGYNEQFF. The CDR3 DNA sequence: TGTGCCAGCAGCGTAGAGACAGGCTACAATGAGCAGTTCTTC.